A selection of T cell receptor beta chains follows, all from one sample in a study of cytomegalovirus exposure and HLA in healthy donors. TCRdb's copy holds only in-frame clones and misses some; the assay was immunoSEQ multiplex PCR. The sample contains roughly 150,000 clones, around four fifths of which appear only once. Sequenced material: PBMCs. These receptors all come from a woman aged 18-29 years in good health and CMV-seronegative. Both conserved end residues are part of each CDR3. D genes are given only for firm matches. Clone size is shown for a subset of rows, as once, few, many or a class of expanded clone.

clone size: once
V gene: TRBV6-1
D gene: NA
J gene: TRBJ2-7
CDR3 protein: CASSEAPTGIYEQYF
CDR3 DNA: TGTGCCAGCAGTGAAGCCCCTACAGGGATCTACGAGCAGTACTTC

clone size: NA
V gene: TRBV4-1
D gene: TRBD2
J gene: TRBJ2-3
CDR3 protein: CASSQDGLASDTQYF
CDR3 DNA: TGCGCCAGCAGCCAAGACGGACTAGCGTCAGATACGCAGTATTTT

clone size: NA
V gene: TRBV30
D gene: NA
J gene: TRBJ1-2
CDR3 protein: CAWKLQGNYGYTF
CDR3 DNA: TGTGCCTGGAAACTACAGGGAAACTATGGCTACACCTTC

clone size: NA
V gene: TRBV4-1
D gene: TRBD1
J gene: TRBJ1-5
CDR3 protein: CASRTQGAGQPQHF
CDR3 DNA: TGCGCCAGCAGGACACAGGGGGCGGGTCAGCCCCAGCATTTT

clone size: NA
V gene: TRBV7-2
D gene: NA
J gene: TRBJ1-2
CDR3 protein: CASSLEPLAAWNGYTF
CDR3 DNA: TGTGCCAGCAGCTTGGAACCGCTCGCGGCCTGGAATGGCTACACCTTC

clone size: NA
V gene: TRBV5-4
D gene: TRBD1
J gene: TRBJ2-2
CDR3 protein: CASSLPAGTVATGELFF
CDR3 DNA: TGTGCCAGCAGCTTACCGGCCGGGACAGTAGCGACCGGGGAGCTGTTTTTT

clone size: NA
V gene: TRBV7-8
D gene: NA
J gene: TRBJ1-2
CDR3 protein: CASRGRGLTNYGYTF
CDR3 DNA: TGTGCCAGCAGGGGTCGGGGACTTACTAACTATGGCTACACCTTC

clone size: NA
V gene: TRBV4-2
D gene: TRBD1
J gene: TRBJ1-2
CDR3 protein: CASSQETGGNYGYTF
CDR3 DNA: TGTGCCAGCAGCCAGGAAACAGGGGGCAACTATGGCTACACCTTC

clone size: NA
V gene: TRBV7-9
D gene: TRBD1
J gene: TRBJ1-1
CDR3 protein: CSSSFFEGANTEAFF
CDR3 DNA: TGTTCCAGCAGCTTTTTTGAGGGGGCGAACACTGAAGCTTTCTTT

clone size: NA
V gene: TRBV28
D gene: TRBD1
J gene: TRBJ1-2
CDR3 protein: CASSWYGQGASNF
CDR3 DNA: TGTGCCAGCAGTTGGTATGGACAGGGGGCATCCAATTTC

clone size: NA
V gene: TRBV7-2
D gene: TRBD1
J gene: TRBJ1-1
CDR3 protein: CASSLGTGRTEAFF
CDR3 DNA: TGTGCCAGCAGCTTAGGGACAGGGCGGACTGAAGCTTTCTTT

clone size: NA
V gene: TRBV28
D gene: NA
J gene: TRBJ2-7
CDR3 protein: CASSLTNRVYEQYF
CDR3 DNA: TGTGCCAGCAGTTTAACAAACAGGGTGTACGAGCAGTACTTC

clone size: NA
V gene: TRBV18
D gene: NA
J gene: TRBJ1-2
CDR3 protein: CASSPPAGIGGYTF
CDR3 DNA: TGTGCCAGCTCACCTCCGGCGGGGATCGGAGGCTACACCTTC

clone size: NA
V gene: TRBV27
D gene: TRBD1
J gene: TRBJ1-4
CDR3 protein: CASTRFGTGVPPNEKLFF
CDR3 DNA: TGTGCCAGCACCCGGTTCGGGACAGGGGTCCCTCCTAATGAAAAACTGTTTTTT

clone size: few
V gene: TRBV5-8
D gene: NA
J gene: TRBJ2-6
CDR3 protein: CASSLDGSGANGLTF
CDR3 DNA: TGTGCCAGCAGCTTAGACGGGTCTGGGGCCAACGGCCTGACTTTC

clone size: once
V gene: TRBV7-8
D gene: NA
J gene: TRBJ2-3
CDR3 protein: CASSLWSSGSTDTQYF
CDR3 DNA: TGTGCCAGCAGCTTATGGTCCAGCGGGAGCACAGATACGCAGTATTTT

clone size: NA
V gene: TRBV29-1
D gene: NA
J gene: TRBJ1-1
CDR3 protein: CSVEEDRSNTEAFF
CDR3 DNA: TGCAGCGTTGAAGAAGATCGGTCCAACACTGAAGCTTTCTTT

clone size: NA
V gene: TRBV5-1
D gene: TRBD2
J gene: TRBJ2-1
CDR3 protein: CASSLPLRGGADEQFF
CDR3 DNA: TGCGCCAGCAGCTTGCCTTTACGCGGGGGGGCCGATGAGCAGTTCTTC

clone size: NA
V gene: TRBV6-5
D gene: TRBD1
J gene: TRBJ1-1
CDR3 protein: CASSYTTGMNTEAFF
CDR3 DNA: TGTGCCAGCAGTTACACGACAGGGATGAACACTGAAGCTTTCTTT

clone size: NA
V gene: TRBV5-1
D gene: TRBD1
J gene: TRBJ1-4
CDR3 protein: CASSFQGAANEKLFF
CDR3 DNA: TGCGCCAGCAGCTTCCAGGGGGCTGCTAATGAAAAACTGTTTTTT

clone size: NA
V gene: TRBV5-4
D gene: TRBD2
J gene: TRBJ2-3
CDR3 protein: CASRPTSGGPHSTQYF
CDR3 DNA: TGTGCCAGCAGACCGACTAGCGGGGGGCCTCACTCTACGCAGTATTTT

clone size: NA
V gene: TRBV19
D gene: NA
J gene: TRBJ1-6
CDR3 protein: CASQLGTQNSPLHF
CDR3 DNA: TGTGCCAGTCAACTCGGGACACAGAATTCACCCCTCCACTTT

clone size: NA
V gene: TRBV5-4
D gene: TRBD1
J gene: TRBJ1-4
CDR3 protein: CASSLGGGLTNEKLFF
CDR3 DNA: TGTGCCAGCAGCTTGGGAGGGGGCCTAACTAATGAAAAACTGTTTTTT

clone size: NA
V gene: TRBV2
D gene: NA
J gene: TRBJ2-7
CDR3 protein: CASSLTDVSYEQYF
CDR3 DNA: TGTGCCAGCAGTTTGACAGACGTCTCCTACGAGCAGTACTTC

clone size: NA
V gene: TRBV6-1
D gene: NA
J gene: TRBJ1-2
CDR3 protein: CASSESRNYGYTF
CDR3 DNA: TGTGCCAGCAGTGAGTCACGGAACTATGGCTACACCTTC

clone size: once
V gene: TRBV11-2
D gene: TRBD1
J gene: TRBJ1-2
CDR3 protein: CASSSDRRYGYTF
CDR3 DNA: TGTGCCAGCAGCTCGGACAGGCGCTATGGCTACACCTTC

clone size: NA
V gene: TRBV6-5
D gene: NA
J gene: TRBJ2-7
CDR3 protein: CASSYLDNSYEQYF
CDR3 DNA: TGTGCCAGCAGTTACCTGGACAATTCCTACGAGCAGTACTTC

clone size: NA
V gene: TRBV6-1
D gene: TRBD1
J gene: TRBJ2-7
CDR3 protein: CASSAGTGYYEQYF
CDR3 DNA: TGTGCCAGCAGTGCCGGGACAGGTTACTACGAGCAGTACTTC

clone size: NA
V gene: TRBV4-2
D gene: NA
J gene: TRBJ1-4
CDR3 protein: CASSQDLAVQGFSTNEKLFF
CDR3 DNA: TGTGCCAGCAGCCAAGATCTCGCGGTGCAGGGATTTTCAACTAATGAAAAACTGTTTTTT

clone size: NA
V gene: TRBV5-1
D gene: TRBD2
J gene: TRBJ2-2
CDR3 protein: CASSTSGTNTGELFF
CDR3 DNA: TGCGCCAGCAGCACTAGCGGGACGAACACCGGGGAGCTGTTTTTT

clone size: NA
V gene: TRBV7-9
D gene: TRBD2
J gene: TRBJ2-3
CDR3 protein: CASSLLAGTTDTQYF
CDR3 DNA: TGTGCCAGCAGCCTACTAGCGGGGACCACAGATACGCAGTATTTT

clone size: NA
V gene: TRBV18
D gene: NA
J gene: TRBJ1-1
CDR3 protein: CASSPGRTYEAFF
CDR3 DNA: TGTGCCAGCTCACCGGGGCGCACGTATGAAGCTTTCTTT

clone size: NA
V gene: TRBV6-5
D gene: NA
J gene: TRBJ1-4
CDR3 protein: CASSYSPGGGEKLFF
CDR3 DNA: TGTGCCAGCAGTTACTCTCCTGGTGGCGGCGAAAAACTGTTTTTT

clone size: NA
V gene: TRBV5-4
D gene: NA
J gene: TRBJ2-7
CDR3 protein: CASSSSGTSYEQYF
CDR3 DNA: TGTGCCAGCAGCTCCTCCGGGACATCCTACGAGCAGTACTTC

clone size: NA
V gene: TRBV18
D gene: NA
J gene: TRBJ1-1
CDR3 protein: CASSLRTQITEAFF
CDR3 DNA: TGTGCCAGCTCACTCCGGACACAGATCACTGAAGCTTTCTTT

clone size: NA
V gene: TRBV18
D gene: NA
J gene: TRBJ2-4
CDR3 protein: CASQQPGHLAKNIQYF
CDR3 DNA: TGTGCCAGCCAACAGCCGGGACACCTAGCCAAAAACATTCAGTACTTC

clone size: NA
V gene: TRBV19
D gene: NA
J gene: TRBJ1-1
CDR3 protein: CASSTTGNMNTEAFF
CDR3 DNA: TGTGCCAGTAGCACAACGGGAAACATGAACACTGAAGCTTTCTTT

clone size: once
V gene: TRBV15
D gene: NA
J gene: TRBJ1-1
CDR3 protein: CATSSTGYTEAFF
CDR3 DNA: TGTGCCACCAGCAGCACAGGTTACACTGAAGCTTTCTTT

clone size: NA
V gene: TRBV5-1
D gene: NA
J gene: TRBJ2-5
CDR3 protein: CASSLSLGGVCDF
CDR3 DNA: TGCGCCAGCAGCTTATCCCTAGGGGGTGTGTGTGACTTC

clone size: NA
V gene: TRBV2
D gene: NA
J gene: TRBJ2-7
CDR3 protein: CASSYTYEQYF
CDR3 DNA: TGTGCCAGCAGTTACACCTACGAGCAGTACTTC

clone size: NA
V gene: TRBV5-1
D gene: NA
J gene: TRBJ1-2
CDR3 protein: CASSPEVGQTYGYTF
CDR3 DNA: TGCGCCAGCAGCCCCGAGGTCGGACAGACCTATGGCTACACCTTC